The T cell receptor (beta chain) under discussion was sequenced for a study of blood T cell repertoires in COVID-19. Study at large: Sources were T cells, B-cell-depleted T cells, or PBMCs; the material itself was cDNA or gDNA.

As concerns this clone: Other DNA sequences from this sample encode an identical CDR3 as well.

In germline, CDR1 is MNHEY, CDR2 SVGAGI. This CDR3 is built from 13 residues. Deletions cut 0 bases from V and 7 bases from J, with 10 bases between. Source study methods: The authors estimated nucleated cell counts from reference gene primer amplification. Produced via immunoSEQ multiplex PCR; TCRdb's table is partial and in-frame only. V, J and clone size are taken as reported in that table, and D and trimming were inferred from the DNA itself. The repertoire consists of fewer than 400,000 clones, with 65% to 85% occurring once and the leading ten covering roughly 3%. The V and J genes are TRBV6-5 and TRBJ2-7, with D maybe TRBD2 (5 bases). The specimen was peripheral blood. This clonotype originated in a young man with active or convalescent COVID-19. The CDR3 DNA reads TGTGCCAGCAGTTACTCGAGACGGGGAGAGCAGTACTTC. Translated, it gives CASSYSRRGEQYF.